This entry describes one TCR beta chain. Its target is not known. Investigators took approximately 10 milliliters of peripheral blood from every donor. A minimum of 5 micrograms of total RNA was extracted per sample. The data derive from a study of blood T cells in healthy people across ages. Through a sample-barcoded 5' primer and a J-beta primer mix, a second PCR was run for roughly 6 to 12 cycles. One entry per CDR3 protein, called by TCRdb with MiXCR from the 5' RACE reads. The data show about 2 million distinct CDR3 sequences, with approximately 50% seen just once and approximately 2.1% held by the top ten. Study-wide findings and caveats: Long-lived and aged donors differed, with more naive CD4+ cells and higher diversity in the long-lived.

V was pared by 1 base and J by 0 bases, with 11 bases of the junction left unmatched. This CDR3 has 18 amino acids. Germline loops: CDR1 SGHTA, CDR2 FQGTGA. The sequenced material came from blood. The source is a woman aged 40 to 50 in good health. The chain has TRBV7-3 and TRBJ2-5, with 7 bases identical to TRBD2. The CDR3 DNA follows: TGTGCCAGCAGCTTAATGGGGAGCGGGGCGGGGGACCAAGAGACCCAGTACTTC. It encodes CASSLMGSGAGDQETQYF.